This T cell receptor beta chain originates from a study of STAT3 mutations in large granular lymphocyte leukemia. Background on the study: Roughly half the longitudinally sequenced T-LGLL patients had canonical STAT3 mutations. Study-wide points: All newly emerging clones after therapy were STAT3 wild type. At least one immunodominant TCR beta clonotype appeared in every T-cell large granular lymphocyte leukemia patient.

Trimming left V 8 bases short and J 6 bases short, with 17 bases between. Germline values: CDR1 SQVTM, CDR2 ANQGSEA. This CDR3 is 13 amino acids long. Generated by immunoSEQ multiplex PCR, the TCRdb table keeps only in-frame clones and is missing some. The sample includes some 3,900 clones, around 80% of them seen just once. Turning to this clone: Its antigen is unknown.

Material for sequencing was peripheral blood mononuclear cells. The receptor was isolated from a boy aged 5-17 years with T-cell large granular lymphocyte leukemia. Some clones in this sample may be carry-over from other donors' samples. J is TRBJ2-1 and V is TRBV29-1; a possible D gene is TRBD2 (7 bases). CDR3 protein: CSILGGALNEQFF. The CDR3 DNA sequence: TGCAGCATCTTGGGGGGGGCCCTCAATGAGCAGTTCTTC.